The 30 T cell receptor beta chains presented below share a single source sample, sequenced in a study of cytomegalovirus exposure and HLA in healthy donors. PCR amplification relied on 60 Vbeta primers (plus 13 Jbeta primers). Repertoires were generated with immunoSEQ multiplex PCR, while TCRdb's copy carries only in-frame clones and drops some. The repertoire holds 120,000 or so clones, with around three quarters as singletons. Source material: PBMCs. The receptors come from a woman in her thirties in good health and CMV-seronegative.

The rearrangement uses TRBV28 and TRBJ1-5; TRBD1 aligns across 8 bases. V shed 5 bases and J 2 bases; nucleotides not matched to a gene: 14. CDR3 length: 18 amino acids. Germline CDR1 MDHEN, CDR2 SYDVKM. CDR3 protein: CASSTTRGRSYGNQPQHF. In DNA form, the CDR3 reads TGTGCCAGCAGTACGACCAGGGGGCGCAGTTATGGCAATCAGCCCCAGCATTTT.

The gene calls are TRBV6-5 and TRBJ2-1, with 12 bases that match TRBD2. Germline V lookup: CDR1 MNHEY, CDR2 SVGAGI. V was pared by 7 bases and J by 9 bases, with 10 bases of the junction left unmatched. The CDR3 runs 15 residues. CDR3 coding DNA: TGTGCCAGCACCCTAGCGGGAGGGCCCTCGGGTGAGCAGTTCTTC. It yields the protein CASTLAGGPSGEQFF.

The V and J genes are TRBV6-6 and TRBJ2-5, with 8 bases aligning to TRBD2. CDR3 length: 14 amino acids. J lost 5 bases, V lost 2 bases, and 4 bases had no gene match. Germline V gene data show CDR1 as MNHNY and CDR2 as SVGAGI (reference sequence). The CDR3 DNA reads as TGTGCCAGCAGTTACCAGCGGGAGAGGGAGACCCAGTACTTC. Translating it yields CASSYQRERETQYF.

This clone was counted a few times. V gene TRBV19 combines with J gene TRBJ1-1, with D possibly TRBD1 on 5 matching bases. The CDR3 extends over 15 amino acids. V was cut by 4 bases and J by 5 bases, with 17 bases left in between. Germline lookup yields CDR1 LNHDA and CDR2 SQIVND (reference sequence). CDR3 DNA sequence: TGTGCCAGTAGTACTATCGCGGGGGGGTTTACTGAAGCTTTCTTT. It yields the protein CASSTIAGGFTEAFF.

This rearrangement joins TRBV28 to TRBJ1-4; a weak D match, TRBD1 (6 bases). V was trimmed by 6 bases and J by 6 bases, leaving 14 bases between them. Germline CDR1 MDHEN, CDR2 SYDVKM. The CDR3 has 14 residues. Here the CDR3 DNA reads TGTGCCAGCAGCCCCCGGGGGGCGGATGAAAAACTGTTTTTT. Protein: CASSPRGADEKLFF.

The CDR3 nucleotides read TGTGCCACCAGCAGAGACAGGGGAAGCCAGCCCCAGCATTTT. This gives the protein CATSRDRGSQPQHF. The V gene is TRBV15, the J gene TRBJ1-5; a possible D gene is TRBD1 (6 bases). The CDR3 is 14 amino acids. The V and J ends lost 0 bases and 7 bases respectively, with 10 bases between them. Looked up from germline, CDR1 is LNHNV and CDR2 is YYDKDF (reference sequence).

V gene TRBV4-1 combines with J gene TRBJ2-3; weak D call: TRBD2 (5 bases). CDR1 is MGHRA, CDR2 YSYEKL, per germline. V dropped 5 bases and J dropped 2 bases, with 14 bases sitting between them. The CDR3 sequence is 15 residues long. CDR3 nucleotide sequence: TGCGCCAGCAGCTATTTAGCGCTGAACACAGATACGCAGTATTTT. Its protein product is CASSYLALNTDTQYF.

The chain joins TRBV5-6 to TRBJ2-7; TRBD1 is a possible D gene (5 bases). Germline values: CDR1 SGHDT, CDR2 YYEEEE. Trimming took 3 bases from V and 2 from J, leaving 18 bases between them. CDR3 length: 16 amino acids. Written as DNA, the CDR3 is TGTGCCAGCAGCTCGGCCGGTGGCAGGGAAGCCTACGAGCAGTACTTC. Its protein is CASSSAGGREAYEQYF.

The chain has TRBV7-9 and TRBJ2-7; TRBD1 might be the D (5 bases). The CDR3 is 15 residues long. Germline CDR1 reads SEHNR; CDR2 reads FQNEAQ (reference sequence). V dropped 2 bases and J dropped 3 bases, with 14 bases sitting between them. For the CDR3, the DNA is TGTGCCAGCAGCTTAAGACAGACCGAGGTCTACGAGCAGTACTTC. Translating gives CASSLRQTEVYEQYF.

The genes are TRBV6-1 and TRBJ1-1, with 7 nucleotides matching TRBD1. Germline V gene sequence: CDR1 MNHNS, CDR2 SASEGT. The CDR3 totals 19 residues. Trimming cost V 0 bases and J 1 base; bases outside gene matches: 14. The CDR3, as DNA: TGTGCCAGCAGTGAAGCCCCCCCAAGACAGGGCGGTGGGAACACTGAAGCTTTCTTT. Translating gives CASSEAPPRQGGGNTEAFF.

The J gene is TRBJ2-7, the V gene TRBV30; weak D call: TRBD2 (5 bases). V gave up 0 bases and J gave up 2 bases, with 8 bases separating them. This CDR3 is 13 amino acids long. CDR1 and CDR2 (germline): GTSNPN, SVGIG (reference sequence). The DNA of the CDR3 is TGTGCCTGGAGTGTTGGAGCGGCCTACGAGCAGTACTTC. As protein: CAWSVGAAYEQYF.

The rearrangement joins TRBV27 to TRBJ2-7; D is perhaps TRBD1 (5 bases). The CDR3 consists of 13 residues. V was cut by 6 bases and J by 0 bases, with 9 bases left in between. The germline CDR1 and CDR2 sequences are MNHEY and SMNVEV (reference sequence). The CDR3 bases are TGTGCCAGCAGGCGGACAACCTCCTACGAGCAGTACTTC. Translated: CASRRTTSYEQYF.

The CDR3: CASSSPTSREQYF. CDR3 nucleotides: TGTGCCAGCAGTAGTCCCACTTCTAGGGAGCAGTACTTC. This chain uses TRBV28 with TRBJ2-7, with D hard to call. V was trimmed by 5 bases and J by 7 bases, leaving 15 bases between them. Germline assignment: CDR1 MDHEN and CDR2 SYDVKM. This CDR3 comprises 13 residues.

The CDR3 nucleotides read TGTGCCAGCAGCTTTGGGGAGAGCACGGGAGCTTTCTTT. Encoded protein: CASSFGESTGAFF. The V gene is TRBV7-8, the J gene TRBJ1-1; D call uncertain. Trimming left V 3 bases short and J 10 bases short, with 15 bases between. The CDR3 covers 13 residues. Germline V gene sequence: CDR1 SGHVS, CDR2 FQNEAQ.

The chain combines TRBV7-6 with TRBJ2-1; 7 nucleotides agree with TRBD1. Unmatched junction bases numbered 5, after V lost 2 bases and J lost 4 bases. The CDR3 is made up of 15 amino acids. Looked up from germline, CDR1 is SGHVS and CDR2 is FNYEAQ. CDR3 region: CASSLWQGEYNEQFF. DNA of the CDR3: TGTGCCAGCAGCTTATGGCAGGGGGAGTACAATGAGCAGTTCTTC.

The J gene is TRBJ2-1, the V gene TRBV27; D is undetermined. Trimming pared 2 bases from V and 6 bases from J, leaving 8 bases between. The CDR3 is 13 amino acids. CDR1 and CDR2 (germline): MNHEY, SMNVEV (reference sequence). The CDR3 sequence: CASSLVESNEQFF. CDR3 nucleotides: TGTGCCAGCAGTTTAGTAGAGTCCAATGAGCAGTTCTTC.

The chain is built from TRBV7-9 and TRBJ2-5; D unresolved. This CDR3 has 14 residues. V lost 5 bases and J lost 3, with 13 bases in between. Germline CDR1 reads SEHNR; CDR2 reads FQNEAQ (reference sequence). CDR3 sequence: CASSSDLYKETQYF. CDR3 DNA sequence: TGTGCCAGCAGCAGCGATTTATACAAAGAGACCCAGTACTTC.

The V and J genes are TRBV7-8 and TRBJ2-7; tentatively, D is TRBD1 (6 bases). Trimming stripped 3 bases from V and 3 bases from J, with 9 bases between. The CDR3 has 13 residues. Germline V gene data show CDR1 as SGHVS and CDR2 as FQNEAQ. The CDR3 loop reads CASSFGQNYEQYF. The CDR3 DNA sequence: TGTGCCAGCAGCTTTGGACAGAACTACGAGCAGTACTTC.

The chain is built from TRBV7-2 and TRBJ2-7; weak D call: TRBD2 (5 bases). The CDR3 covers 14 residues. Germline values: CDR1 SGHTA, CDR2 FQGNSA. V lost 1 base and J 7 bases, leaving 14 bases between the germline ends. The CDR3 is CASSLDHTGLEQYF. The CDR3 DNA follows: TGTGCCAGCAGCTTAGATCATACGGGGTTAGAGCAGTACTTC.

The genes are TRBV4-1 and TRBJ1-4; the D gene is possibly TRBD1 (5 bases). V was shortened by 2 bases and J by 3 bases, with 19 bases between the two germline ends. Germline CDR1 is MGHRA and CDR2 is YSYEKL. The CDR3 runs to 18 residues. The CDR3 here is CASSQTGGPGVANEKLFF. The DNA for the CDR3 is TGCGCCAGCAGCCAAACAGGCGGGCCGGGGGTAGCTAATGAAAAACTGTTTTTT.

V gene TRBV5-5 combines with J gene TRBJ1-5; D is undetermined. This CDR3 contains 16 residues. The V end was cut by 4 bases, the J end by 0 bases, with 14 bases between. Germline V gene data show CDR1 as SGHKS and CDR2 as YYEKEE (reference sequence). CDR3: CASSNGRGYSNQPQHF. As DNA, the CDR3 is TGTGCCAGCAGCAACGGACGGGGATATAGCAATCAGCCCCAGCATTTT.

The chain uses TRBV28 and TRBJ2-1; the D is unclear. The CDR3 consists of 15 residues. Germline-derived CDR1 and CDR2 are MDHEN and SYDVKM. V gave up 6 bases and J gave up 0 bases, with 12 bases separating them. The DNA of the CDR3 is TGTGCCAGCAGAGAGGCTCTCCTCTCCTACAATGAGCAGTTCTTC. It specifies CASREALLSYNEQFF.

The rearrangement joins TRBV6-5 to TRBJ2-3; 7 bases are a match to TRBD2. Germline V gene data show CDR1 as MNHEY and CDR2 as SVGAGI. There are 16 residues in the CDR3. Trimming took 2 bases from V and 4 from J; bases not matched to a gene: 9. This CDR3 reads CASSYLGGRGPDTQYF. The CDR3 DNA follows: TGTGCCAGCAGTTACCTCGGGGGGAGAGGACCAGATACGCAGTATTTT.

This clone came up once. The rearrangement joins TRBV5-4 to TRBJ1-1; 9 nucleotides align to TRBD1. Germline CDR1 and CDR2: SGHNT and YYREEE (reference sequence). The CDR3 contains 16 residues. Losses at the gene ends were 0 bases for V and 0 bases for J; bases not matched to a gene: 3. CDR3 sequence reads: CASSLEQGAVNTEAFF. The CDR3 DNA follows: TGTGCCAGCAGCTTGGAACAGGGGGCGGTGAACACTGAAGCTTTCTTT.

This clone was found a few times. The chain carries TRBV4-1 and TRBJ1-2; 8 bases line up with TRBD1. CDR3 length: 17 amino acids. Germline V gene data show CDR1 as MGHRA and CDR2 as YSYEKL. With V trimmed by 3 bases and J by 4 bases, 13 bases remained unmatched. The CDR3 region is CASSQEVPTGGSYGYTF. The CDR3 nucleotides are TGCGCCAGCAGCCAGGAGGTCCCTACAGGGGGTAGCTATGGCTACACCTTC.

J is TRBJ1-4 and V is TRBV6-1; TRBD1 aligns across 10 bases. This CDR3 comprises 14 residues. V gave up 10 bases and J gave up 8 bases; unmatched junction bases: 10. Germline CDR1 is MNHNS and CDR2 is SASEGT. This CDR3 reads CATHGTGDREKLFF. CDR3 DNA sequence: TGTGCCACCCACGGGACAGGGGATCGCGAAAAACTGTTTTTT.

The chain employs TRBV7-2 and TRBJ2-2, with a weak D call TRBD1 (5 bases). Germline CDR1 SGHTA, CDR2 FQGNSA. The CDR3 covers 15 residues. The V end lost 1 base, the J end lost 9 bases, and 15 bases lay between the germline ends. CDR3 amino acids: CASSLDPTEVRELFF. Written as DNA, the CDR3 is TGTGCCAGCAGCTTAGATCCGACAGAAGTTCGGGAGCTGTTTTTT.

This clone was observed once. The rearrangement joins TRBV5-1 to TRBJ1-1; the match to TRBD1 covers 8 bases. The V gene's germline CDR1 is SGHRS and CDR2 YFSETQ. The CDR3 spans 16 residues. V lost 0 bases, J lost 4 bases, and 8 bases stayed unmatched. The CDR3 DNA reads TGCGCCAGCAGCTTGGCCCGAGGCAGGGGGCTCACTGAAGCTTTCTTT. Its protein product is CASSLARGRGLTEAFF.

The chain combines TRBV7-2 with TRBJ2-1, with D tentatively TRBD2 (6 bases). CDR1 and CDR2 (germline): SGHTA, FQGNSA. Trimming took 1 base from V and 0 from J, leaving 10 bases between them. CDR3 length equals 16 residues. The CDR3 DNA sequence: TGTGCCAGCAGCTTAGGGGGTAGCGGCTCCTACAATGAGCAGTTCTTC. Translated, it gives CASSLGGSGSYNEQFF.

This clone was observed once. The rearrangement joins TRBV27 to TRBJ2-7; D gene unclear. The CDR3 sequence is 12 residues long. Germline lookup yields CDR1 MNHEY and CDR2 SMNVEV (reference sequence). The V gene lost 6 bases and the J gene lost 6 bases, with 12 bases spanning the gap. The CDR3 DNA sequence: TGTGCCAGCAGAAACGGTTTCGGCGAGCAGTACTTC. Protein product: CASRNGFGEQYF.